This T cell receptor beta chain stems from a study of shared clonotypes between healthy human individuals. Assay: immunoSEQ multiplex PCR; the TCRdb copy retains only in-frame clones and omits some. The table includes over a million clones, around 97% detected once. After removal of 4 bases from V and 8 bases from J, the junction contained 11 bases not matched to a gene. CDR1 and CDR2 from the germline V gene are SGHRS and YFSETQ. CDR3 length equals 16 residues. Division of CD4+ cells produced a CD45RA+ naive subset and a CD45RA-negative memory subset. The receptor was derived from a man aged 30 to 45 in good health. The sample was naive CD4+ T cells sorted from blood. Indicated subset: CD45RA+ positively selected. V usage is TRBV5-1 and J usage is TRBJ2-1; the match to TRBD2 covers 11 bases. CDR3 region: CASSGVTSGRKDEQFF. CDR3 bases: TGCGCCAGCAGCGGGGTTACTAGCGGGAGAAAAGATGAGCAGTTCTTC.